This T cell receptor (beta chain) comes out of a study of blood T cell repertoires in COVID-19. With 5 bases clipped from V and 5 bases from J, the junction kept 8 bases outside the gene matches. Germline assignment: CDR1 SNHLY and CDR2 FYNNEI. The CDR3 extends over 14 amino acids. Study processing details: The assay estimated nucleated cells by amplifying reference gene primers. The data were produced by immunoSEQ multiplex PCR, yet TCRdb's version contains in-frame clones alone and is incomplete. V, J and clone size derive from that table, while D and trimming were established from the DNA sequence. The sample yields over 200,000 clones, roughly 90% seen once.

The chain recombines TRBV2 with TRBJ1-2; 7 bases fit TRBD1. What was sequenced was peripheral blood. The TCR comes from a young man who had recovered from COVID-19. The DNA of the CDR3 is TGTGCCAGCAGTAGCCGGGACAGAGTTTATGGCTACACCTTC. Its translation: CASSSRDRVYGYTF.